This T cell receptor (beta chain) is from a study of shared clonotypes between healthy human individuals. Study in general: Three CD4 naive, three CD4 memory, two CD8 naive and one CD8 memory plate were used per donor. Study conclusions and caveats: Sequencing depth was a factor that was expected to affect clonotype sharing among donors. Generally, naive subsets (rather than memory subsets) showed larger estimated richness.

Germline lookup yields CDR1 SGHRS and CDR2 YFSETQ. The CDR3 totals 16 residues. With V trimmed by 2 bases and J by 7 bases, 15 bases remained unmatched. Method: immunoSEQ multiplex PCR; TCRdb's copy keeps in-frame clones and lacks some. The table records more than 850,000 clones, about 84% of them present only once. Each of the donors was a healthy adult who was HIV-negative and had not had a recent acute infection or vaccination. A note on this clone: Antigen: not known.

The V and J genes are TRBV5-1 and TRBJ2-7, with 7 bases matching TRBD2. The receptor was isolated from a man younger than 35 in good health. Some clones in this sample may be carry-over from other donors' samples. Sequencing used memory CD4+ T cells from PBMCs. The subset was: CD45RA-negative fraction. In DNA, the CDR3 is TGCGCCAGCAGCTTTTCCTCACGGGGAACTAGCGTGGAGCAGTACTTC. Translated, it gives CASSFSSRGTSVEQYF.